The clone carrying this T cell receptor beta chain was counted only a few times. Its specificity is not known. The sample is drawn from a study of T cells after yellow fever vaccination. Points from the study as a whole: A faster peak, day 5 versus 15, was reached by the weaker secondary response. The CD4 and CD8 compartments had a small share of their clonotypes in common. Sorted repertoires could include abundant contaminating clonotypes from bulk cells.

V was clipped by 5 bases and J by 8 bases, with 13 bases between them. Germline V CDR1 and CDR2: SEHNR, FQNEAQ (reference sequence). The CDR3 has 13 residues. TCRdb called the 5' RACE reads again in MiXCR, with one record for every CDR3 protein. The sample yields 150,000 to 200,000 distinct CDR3 sequences, around 8.5% seen once. The source is a man aged 18 to 35 who received the YFV17D yellow fever vaccine. The sample consisted of CD8+ T cells sorted from PBMCs, taken 45 days after the yellow fever booster vaccination. The chain combines TRBV7-9 with TRBJ2-1; D unresolved. The CDR3 DNA reads TGTGCCAGCAGCGGCCCCTTGTGGGATGAGCAGTTCTTC. Its protein product is CASSGPLWDEQFF.